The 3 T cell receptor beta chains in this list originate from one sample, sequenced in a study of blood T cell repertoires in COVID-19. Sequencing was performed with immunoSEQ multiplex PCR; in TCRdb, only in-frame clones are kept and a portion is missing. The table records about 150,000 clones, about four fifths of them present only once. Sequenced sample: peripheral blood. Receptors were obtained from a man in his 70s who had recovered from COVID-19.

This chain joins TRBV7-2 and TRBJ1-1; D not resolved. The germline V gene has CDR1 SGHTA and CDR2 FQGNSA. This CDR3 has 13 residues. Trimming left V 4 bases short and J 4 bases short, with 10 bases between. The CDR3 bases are TGTGCCAGCAGCTCCACAGTGGGCACTGAAGCTTTCTTT. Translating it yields CASSSTVGTEAFF. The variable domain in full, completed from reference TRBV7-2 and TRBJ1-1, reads GAGVSQSPSNKVTEKGKDVELRCDPISGHTALYWYRQSLGQGLEFLIYFQGNSAPDKSGLPSDRFSAERTGGSVSTLTIQRTQQEDSAVYLCASSSTVGTEAFFGQGTRLTVV.

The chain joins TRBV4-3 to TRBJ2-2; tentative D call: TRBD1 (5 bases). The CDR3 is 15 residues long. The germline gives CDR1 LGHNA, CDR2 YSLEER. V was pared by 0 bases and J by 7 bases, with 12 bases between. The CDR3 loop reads CASSQEGGRGGELFF. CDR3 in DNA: TGCGCCAGCAGCCAAGAGGGTGGAAGGGGCGGGGAGCTGTTTTTT.

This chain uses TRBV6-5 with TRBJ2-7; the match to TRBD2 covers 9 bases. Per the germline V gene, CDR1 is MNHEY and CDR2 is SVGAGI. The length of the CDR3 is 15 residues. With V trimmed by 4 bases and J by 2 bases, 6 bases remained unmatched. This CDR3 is CASSSQSSGAYEQYF. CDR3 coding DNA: TGTGCCAGCAGTTCCCAATCTAGCGGGGCCTACGAGCAGTACTTC.